This T cell receptor beta chain stems from a study of blood T cell repertoires in COVID-19. TCRdb's table, derived via immunoSEQ multiplex PCR, lists solely in-frame clones and lacks some. The table shows just under 65,000 clones, with around 80% occurring only once. Germline CDR1 reads MGHDK; CDR2 reads SYGVNS. Losses at the gene ends were 2 bases for V and 4 bases for J; bases not matched to a gene: 5. This CDR3 has 17 residues. The chain recombines TRBV25-1 with TRBJ2-5, with TRBD2 matching 15 bases. This receptor was identified in a human donor in a cohort sampled during active COVID-19. The sample was peripheral blood. The CDR3 protein is CASSEGGLAGGIETQYF. The DNA of the CDR3 is TGTGCCAGCAGTGAAGGAGGACTAGCGGGGGGGATAGAGACCCAGTACTTC.